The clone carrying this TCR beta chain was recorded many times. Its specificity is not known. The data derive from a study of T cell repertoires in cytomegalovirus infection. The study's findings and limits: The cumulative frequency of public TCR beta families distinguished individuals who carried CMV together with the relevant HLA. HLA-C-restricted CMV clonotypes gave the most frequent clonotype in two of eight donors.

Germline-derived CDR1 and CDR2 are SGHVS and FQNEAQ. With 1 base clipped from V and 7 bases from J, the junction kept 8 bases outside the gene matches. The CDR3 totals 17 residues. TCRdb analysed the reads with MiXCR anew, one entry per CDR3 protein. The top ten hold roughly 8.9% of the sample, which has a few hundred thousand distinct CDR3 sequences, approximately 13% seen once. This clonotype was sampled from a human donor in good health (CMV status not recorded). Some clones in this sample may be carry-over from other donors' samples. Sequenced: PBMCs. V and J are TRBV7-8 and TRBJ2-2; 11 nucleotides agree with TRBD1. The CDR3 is CASSLEVGQGALGELFF. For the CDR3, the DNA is TGTGCCAGCAGCTTAGAAGTAGGACAGGGGGCTCTCGGGGAGCTGTTTTTT.